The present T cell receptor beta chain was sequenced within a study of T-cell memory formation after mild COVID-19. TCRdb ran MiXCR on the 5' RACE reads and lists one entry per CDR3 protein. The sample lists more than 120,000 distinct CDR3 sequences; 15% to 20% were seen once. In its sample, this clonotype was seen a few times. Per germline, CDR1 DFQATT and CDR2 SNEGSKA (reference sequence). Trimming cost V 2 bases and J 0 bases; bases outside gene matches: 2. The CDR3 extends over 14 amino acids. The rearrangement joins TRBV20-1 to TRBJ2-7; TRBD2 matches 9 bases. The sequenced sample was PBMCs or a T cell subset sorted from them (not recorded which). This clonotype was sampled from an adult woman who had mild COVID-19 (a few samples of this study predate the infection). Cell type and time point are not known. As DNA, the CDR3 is TGCAGTGCTAGAATGACTAGCGGCTCCTACGAGCAGTACTTC. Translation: CSARMTSGSYEQYF.